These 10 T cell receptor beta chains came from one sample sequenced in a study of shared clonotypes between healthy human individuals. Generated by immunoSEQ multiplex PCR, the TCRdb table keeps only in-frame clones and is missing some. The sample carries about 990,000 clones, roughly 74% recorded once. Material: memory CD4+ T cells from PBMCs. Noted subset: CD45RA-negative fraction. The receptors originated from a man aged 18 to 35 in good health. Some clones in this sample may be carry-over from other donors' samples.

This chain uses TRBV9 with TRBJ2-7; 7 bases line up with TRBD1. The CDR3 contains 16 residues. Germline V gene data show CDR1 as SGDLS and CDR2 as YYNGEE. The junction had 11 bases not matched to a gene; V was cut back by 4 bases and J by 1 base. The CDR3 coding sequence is TGTGCCAGCAGCCCCCGTGAGGGGACAGCATCCTACGAGCAGTACTTC. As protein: CASSPREGTASYEQYF. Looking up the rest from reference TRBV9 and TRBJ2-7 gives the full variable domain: DSGVTQTPKHLITATGQRVTLRCSPRSGDLSVYWYQQSLDQGLQFLIQYYNGEERAKGNILERFSAQQFPDLHSELNLSSLELGDSALYFCASSPREGTASYEQYFGPGTRLTVT.

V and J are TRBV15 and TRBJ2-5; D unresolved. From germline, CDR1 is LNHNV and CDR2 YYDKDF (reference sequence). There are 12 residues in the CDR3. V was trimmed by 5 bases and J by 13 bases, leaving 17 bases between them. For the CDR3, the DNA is TGTGCCACCAGCTCACCCCCAGAACGGCCGTACTTC. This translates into CATSSPPERPYF.

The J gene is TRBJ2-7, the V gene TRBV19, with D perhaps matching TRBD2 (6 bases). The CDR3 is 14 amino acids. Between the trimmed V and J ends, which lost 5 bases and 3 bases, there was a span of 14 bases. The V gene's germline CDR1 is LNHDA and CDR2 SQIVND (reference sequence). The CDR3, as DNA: TGTGCCAGTAGTGCGTCCCGGGGGAACTACGAGCAGTACTTC. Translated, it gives CASSASRGNYEQYF.

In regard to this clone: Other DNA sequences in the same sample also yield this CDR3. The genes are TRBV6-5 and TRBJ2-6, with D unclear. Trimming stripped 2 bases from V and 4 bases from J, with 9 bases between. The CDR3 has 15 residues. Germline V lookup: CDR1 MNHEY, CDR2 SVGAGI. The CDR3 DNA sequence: TGTGCCAGCAGTTACAAGGGAAGCGGGGCCAACGTCCTGACTTTC. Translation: CASSYKGSGANVLTF.

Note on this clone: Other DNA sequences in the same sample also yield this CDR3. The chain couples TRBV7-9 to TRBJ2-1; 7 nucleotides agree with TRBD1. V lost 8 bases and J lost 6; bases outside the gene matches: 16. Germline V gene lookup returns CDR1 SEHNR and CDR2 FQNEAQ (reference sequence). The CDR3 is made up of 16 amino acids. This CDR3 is CASGTLGTEKVNEQFF. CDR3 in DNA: TGTGCCAGCGGAACTTTGGGGACAGAGAAAGTCAATGAGCAGTTCTTC.

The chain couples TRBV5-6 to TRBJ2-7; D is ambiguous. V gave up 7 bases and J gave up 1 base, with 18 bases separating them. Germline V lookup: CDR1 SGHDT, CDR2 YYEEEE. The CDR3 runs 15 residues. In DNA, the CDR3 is TGTGCCAGCCTTAAACCGGGCTTAGGGTCCTACGAGCAGTACTTC. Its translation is CASLKPGLGSYEQYF.

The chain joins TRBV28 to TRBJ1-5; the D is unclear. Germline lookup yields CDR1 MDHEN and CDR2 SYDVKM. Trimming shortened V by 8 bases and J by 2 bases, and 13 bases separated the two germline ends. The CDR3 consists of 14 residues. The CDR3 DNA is TGTGCCAGCCTCGAGATTGCGGGCAATCAGCCCCAGCATTTT. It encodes CASLEIAGNQPQHF.

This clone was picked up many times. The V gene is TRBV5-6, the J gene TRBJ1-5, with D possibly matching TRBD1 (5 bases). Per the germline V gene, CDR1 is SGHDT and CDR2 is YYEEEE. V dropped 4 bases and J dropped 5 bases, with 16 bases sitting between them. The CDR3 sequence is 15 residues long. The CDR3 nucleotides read TGTGCCAGCAGCATAGGGACTGGGAGGGATCAGCCCCAGCATTTT. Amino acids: CASSIGTGRDQPQHF. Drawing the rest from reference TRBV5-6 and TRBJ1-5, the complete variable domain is DAGVTQSPTHLIKTRGQQVTLRCSPKSGHDTVSWYQQALGQGPQFIFQYYEEEERQRGNFPDRFSGHQFPNYSSELNVNALLLGDSALYLCASSIGTGRDQPQHFGDGTRLSIL.

Here the CDR3 reads CASRKTGGGDEQYF. The CDR3 coding sequence is TGTGCCAGCAGGAAGACAGGGGGCGGGGACGAGCAGTACTTC. This rearrangement joins TRBV6-6 to TRBJ2-5; 10 positions agree with TRBD1. Matching the DNA end better, TRBJ2-7 makes the J call doubtful. Germline values: CDR1 MNHNY, CDR2 SVGAGI (reference sequence). The length of the CDR3 is 14 residues.

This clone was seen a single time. In nucleotides, the CDR3 is TGTGCCAGCAGCTTAAAGACAGGGCATTCGGTAGGCTACACCTTC. This codes for CASSLKTGHSVGYTF. The V and J genes are TRBV7-2 and TRBJ1-2; 7 nucleotides align to TRBD1. CDR1 is SGHTA and CDR2 is FQGNSA in the germline V gene. J gave up 8 bases and V 2 bases, and 11 bases lay outside the gene matches. The CDR3 is 15 amino acids.